This TCR beta chain was identified in a study of response to subunit inactivated influenza vaccine. The sample holds a few counts of this clonotype. This CDR3 is 13 amino acids long. Germline-derived CDR1 and CDR2 are SNHLY and FYNNEI. V lost 7 bases and J lost 0, with 4 bases in between. TCRdb re-analysed the RT-PCR reads in MiXCR, keeping a single row per CDR3 protein. The table lists hundreds of thousands of distinct CDR3 sequences, around 11% of them singletons, with 9.5% to 12% in the top ten. The sample was also linked to a second study, of T cells expressing NK-cell markers. This second study says: TCR beta cDNA was made by 5'RACE template switching with UMIs.

Sample: PBMCs from blood, taken on the day of vaccination. The chain links TRBV2 to TRBJ2-6; D is unclear. The sequence was obtained from a man aged 50-59 years who received an inactivated influenza vaccine. The CDR3: CASKNSGANVLTF. The CDR3 region has the DNA TGTGCCAGCAAGAACTCTGGGGCCAACGTCCTGACTTTC.